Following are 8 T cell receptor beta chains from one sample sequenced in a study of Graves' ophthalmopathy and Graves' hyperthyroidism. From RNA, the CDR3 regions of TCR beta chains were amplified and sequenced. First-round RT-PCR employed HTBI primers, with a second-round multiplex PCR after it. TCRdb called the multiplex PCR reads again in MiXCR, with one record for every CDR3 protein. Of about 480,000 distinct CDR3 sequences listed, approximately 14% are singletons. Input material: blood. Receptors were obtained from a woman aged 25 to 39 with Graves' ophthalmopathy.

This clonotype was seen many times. CDR3 sequence: CAISPKGHGTYEQYF. In DNA form, the CDR3 reads TGTGCCATCAGCCCTAAAGGGCACGGAACCTACGAGCAGTACTTC. The chain links TRBV10-3 to TRBJ2-7; D unclear. V was pared by 6 bases and J by 2 bases, with 17 bases between. CDR3 length equals 15 residues. Germline V gene data show CDR1 as ENHRY and CDR2 as SYGVKD.

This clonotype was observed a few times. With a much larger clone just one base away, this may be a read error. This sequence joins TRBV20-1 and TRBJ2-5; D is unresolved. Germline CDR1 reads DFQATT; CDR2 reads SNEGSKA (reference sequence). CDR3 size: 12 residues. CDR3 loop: CSARQIGEAQYF. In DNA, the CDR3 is TGCAGTGCTAGGCAGATCGGAGAGGCCCAGTACTTC.

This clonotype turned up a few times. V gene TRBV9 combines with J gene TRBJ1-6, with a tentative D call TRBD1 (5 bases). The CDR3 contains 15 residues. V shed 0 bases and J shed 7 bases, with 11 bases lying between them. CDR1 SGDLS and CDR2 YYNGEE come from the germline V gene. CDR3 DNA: TGTGCCAGCAGCGTAGAGGGACCGTGGAATTCACCCCTCCACTTT. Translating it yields CASSVEGPWNSPLHF.

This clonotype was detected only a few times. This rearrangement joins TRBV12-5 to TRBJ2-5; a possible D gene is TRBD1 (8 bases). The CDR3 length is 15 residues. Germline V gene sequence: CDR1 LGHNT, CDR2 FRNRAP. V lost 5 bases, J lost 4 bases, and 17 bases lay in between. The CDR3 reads CASGRHRGGSETQYF. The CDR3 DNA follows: TGTGCTAGTGGTCGCCACAGGGGGGGATCAGAGACCCAGTACTTC.

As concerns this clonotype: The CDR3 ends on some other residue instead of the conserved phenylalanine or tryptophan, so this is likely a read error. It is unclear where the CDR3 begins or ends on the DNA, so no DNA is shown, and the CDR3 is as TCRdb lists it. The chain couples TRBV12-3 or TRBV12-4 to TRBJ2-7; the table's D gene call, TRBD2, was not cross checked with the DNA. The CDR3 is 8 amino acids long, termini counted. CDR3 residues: CASSPLAG.

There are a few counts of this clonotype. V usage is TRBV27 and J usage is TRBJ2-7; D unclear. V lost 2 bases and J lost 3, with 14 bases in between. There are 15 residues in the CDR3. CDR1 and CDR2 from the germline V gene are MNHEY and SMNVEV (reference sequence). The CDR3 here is CASSLVGLRNYEQYF. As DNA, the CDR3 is TGTGCCAGCAGTTTAGTAGGTCTGCGGAACTACGAGCAGTACTTC.

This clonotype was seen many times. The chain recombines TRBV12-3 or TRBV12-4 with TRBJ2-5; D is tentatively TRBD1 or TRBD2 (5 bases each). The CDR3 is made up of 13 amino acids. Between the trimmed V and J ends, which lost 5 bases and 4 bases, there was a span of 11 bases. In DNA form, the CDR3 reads TGTGCCAGCAGTCCCTCGGGACGAGAGACCCAGTACTTC. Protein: CASSPSGRETQYF.

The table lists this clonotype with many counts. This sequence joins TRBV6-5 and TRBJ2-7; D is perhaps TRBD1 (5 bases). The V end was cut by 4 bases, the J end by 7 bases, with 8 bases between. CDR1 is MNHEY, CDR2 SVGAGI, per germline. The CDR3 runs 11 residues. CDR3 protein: CASSSGLEQYF. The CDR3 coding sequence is TGTGCCAGCAGTTCAGGGCTGGAGCAGTACTTC.